Following are 11 T cell receptor beta chains from one sample sequenced in a study of blood T cell repertoires in COVID-19. The repertoire was sequenced with immunoSEQ multiplex PCR; TCRdb's copy has only in-frame clones and lacks some. The table records roughly 300,000 clones, roughly nine tenths of them present only once. Specimen: peripheral blood. These receptors came from a woman aged 25-40 years with COVID-19, enrolled during active disease.

V is TRBV27 and J is TRBJ1-1; D is ambiguous. Trimming removed 5 bases from V and 5 bases from J, with 9 bases in between. Germline V lookup: CDR1 MNHEY, CDR2 SMNVEV (reference sequence). There are 12 residues in the CDR3. For the CDR3, the DNA is TGTGCCAGCAGTCGCGACGGGACTGAAGCTTTCTTT. This gives the protein CASSRDGTEAFF.

V usage is TRBV5-1 and J usage is TRBJ2-3; 12 nucleotides agree with TRBD2. This CDR3 is built from 16 residues. Germline lookup yields CDR1 SGHRS and CDR2 YFSETQ. The V gene end was trimmed by 2 bases and the J gene end by 3 bases; junction bases not matched to a gene: 4. Here the CDR3 DNA reads TGCGCCAGCAGCTTTGGACTAGCGGGATCTACAGATACGCAGTATTTT. Translation gives CASSFGLAGSTDTQYF. Full variable domain (rest looked up from reference TRBV5-1 and TRBJ2-3): KAGVTQTPRYLIKTRGQQVTLSCSPISGHRSVSWYQQTPGQGLQFLFEYFSETQRNKGNFPGRFSGRQFSNSRSEMNVSTLELGDSALYLCASSFGLAGSTDTQYFGPGTRLTVL.

In this sample, this clone turned up once. The rearrangement links TRBV28 to TRBJ2-7; D remains unclear. Per germline, CDR1 MDHEN and CDR2 SYDVKM. Between the trimmed V and J ends, which lost 6 bases and 0 bases, there was a span of 12 bases. The CDR3 has 14 residues. For the CDR3, the DNA is TGTGCCAGCAGCCTTCACCCGAGCTCCTACGAGCAGTACTTC. Protein product: CASSLHPSSYEQYF.

This clone occurred once. The chain joins TRBV14 to TRBJ1-2, with D possibly TRBD1 on 5 matching bases. The CDR3 spans 15 residues. Germline CDR1 SGHDN, CDR2 FVKESK. Trimming took off 3 bases at V and 7 bases at J, with 18 bases between the two ends. In DNA form, the CDR3 reads TGTGCCAGCAGCCACCCCGGCACCGGGGACTCTGGCTACACCTTC. It specifies CASSHPGTGDSGYTF.

The CDR3 sequence: CASSVARSSNTGELFF. For the CDR3, the DNA is TGTGCCAGCAGCGTAGCACGGTCCTCGAACACCGGGGAGCTGTTTTTT. The chain uses TRBV9 and TRBJ2-2; D is undetermined. V lost 0 bases and J 0 bases, leaving 9 bases between the germline ends. Germline assignment: CDR1 SGDLS and CDR2 YYNGEE. This CDR3 region has 16 residues.

The rearrangement joins TRBV5-1 to TRBJ2-7; TRBD2 aligns across 8 bases. Losses at the gene ends were 4 bases for V and 2 bases for J; bases not matched to a gene: 5. Germline CDR1 SGHRS, CDR2 YFSETQ. This CDR3 spans 14 amino acids. For the CDR3, the DNA is TGCGCCAGCAGCCAAGCGGGAGCTACCTACGAGCAGTACTTC. It encodes CASSQAGATYEQYF.

The chain joins TRBV5-6 to TRBJ1-5, with TRBD1 as a possible D gene (5 bases). The V gene's germline CDR1 is SGHDT and CDR2 YYEEEE. This CDR3 spans 18 amino acids. V shed 0 bases and J shed 2 bases, with 18 bases lying between them. Written as DNA, the CDR3 is TGTGCCAGCAGCTTGGCCGAGTACAGGAGACTCCGCAATCAGCCCCAGCATTTT. Translation: CASSLAEYRRLRNQPQHF.

The chain is built from TRBV15 and TRBJ2-5; 8 bases are shared with TRBD1. J was trimmed by 1 base and V by 1 base; bases with no gene match: 2. Germline V gene sequence: CDR1 LNHNV, CDR2 YYDKDF (reference sequence). This CDR3 comprises 15 residues. This chain's CDR3 is CATSRATGGQETQYF. CDR3 DNA: TGTGCCACCAGCAGAGCTACAGGGGGCCAAGAGACCCAGTACTTC.

This clone has just one count. The chain couples TRBV3-1 (or the pseudogene TRBV3-2) to TRBJ1-2; a weak D match, TRBD1 (6 bases). The CDR3 has 12 amino acids. V gave up 3 bases and J gave up 5 bases, with 7 bases separating them. Germline assignment: CDR1 LGHDT and CDR2 YNNKEL (reference sequence). The CDR3 spells CASSQGAYGYTF. The DNA for the CDR3 is TGTGCCAGCAGCCAGGGGGCGTATGGCTACACCTTC.

V gene TRBV29-1 combines with J gene TRBJ2-5; D is possibly TRBD2 (7 bases). This CDR3 is 17 amino acids long. Germline V lookup: CDR1 SQVTM, CDR2 ANQGSEA. V dropped 4 bases and J dropped 2 bases, with 23 bases sitting between them. CDR3 DNA sequence: TGCAGCGTTGCCGCTCCGGGGGCGGGAGTGATACAAGAGACCCAGTACTTC. The encoded protein is CSVAAPGAGVIQETQYF. Combining the CDR3 with reference TRBV29-1 and TRBJ2-5 gives the whole variable domain SAVISQKPSRDICQRGTSLTIQCQVDSQVTMMFWYRQQPGQSLTLIATANQGSEATYESGFVIDKFPISRPNLTFSTLTVSNMSPEDSSIYLCSVAAPGAGVIQETQYFGPGTRLLVL.

V usage is TRBV7-2 and J usage is TRBJ1-1; D remains ambiguous. CDR3 size: 14 residues. Germline CDR1 and CDR2: SGHTA and FQGNSA. Trimming removed 1 base from V and 4 bases from J, with 10 bases in between. CDR3 sequence: CASSLVGEVTEAFF. The CDR3 DNA is TGTGCCAGCAGCTTAGTCGGGGAAGTCACTGAAGCTTTCTTT.